Each of the 32 T cell receptor beta chains below was sequenced from the same sample in a study of PD-1 blockade in mismatch repair-deficient tumors. TCRdb's copy holds only in-frame clones and misses some; the assay was immunoSEQ multiplex PCR. The table has about 130,000 clones, approximately 91% seen once. Material: peripheral blood, obtained approximately 72 weeks after starting pembrolizumab. These receptors were collected from an adult with mismatch repair-deficient cancer.

The V and J genes are TRBV29-1 and TRBJ2-5, with TRBD1 identical over 9 bases. The CDR3 spans 12 residues. V shed 4 bases, J shed 4 bases, and the junction held 1 base outside the gene matches. Germline-derived CDR1 and CDR2 are SQVTM and ANQGSEA. In DNA, the CDR3 is TGCAGCGTTGGGGACAGGGTAGAGACCCAGTACTTC. This translates into CSVGDRVETQYF.

This clone was counted once. DNA of the CDR3: TGTGCCAGCAGCCAAGATCTTGGACTAGCGTATAGCGAGCAGTACTTC. The encoded protein is CASSQDLGLAYSEQYF. The chain uses TRBV4-2 and TRBJ2-7; the match to TRBD2 covers 9 bases. Trimming at V came to 0 bases and at J to 6 bases, leaving 9 bases not matched to a gene. Germline V gives CDR1 LGHNA, CDR2 YNFKEQ. The CDR3 runs 16 residues.

To note about this clone: This same CDR3 is encoded by further DNA sequences in the sample. This chain connects TRBV7-9 to TRBJ1-1, with D uncertain. The CDR3 extends over 11 amino acids. V dropped 5 bases and J dropped 5 bases, with 6 bases sitting between them. The germline CDR1 and CDR2 sequences are SEHNR and FQNEAQ (reference sequence). CDR3 in amino acids: CASSPGTEAFF. DNA for the CDR3: TGTGCCAGCAGCCCTGGTACTGAAGCTTTCTTT.

This chain connects TRBV7-2 to TRBJ2-3; D not certain. In germline, CDR1 is SGHTA, CDR2 FQGNSA. The CDR3 runs 12 residues. Trimming left V 5 bases short and J 4 bases short, with 7 bases between. DNA of the CDR3: TGTGCCAGCAGCCGATTTGCAGATACGCAGTATTTT. Protein: CASSRFADTQYF.

This chain uses TRBV6-1 with TRBJ2-1, with D perhaps assigned TRBD1 or TRBD2 (5 bases each). CDR3 size: 10 residues. From germline, CDR1 is MNHNS and CDR2 SASEGT. Deletions cut 8 bases from V and 12 bases from J, with 11 bases between. The CDR3 DNA is TGTGCCAGCGGCGTTGGGGGGCAGTTCTTC. Translating gives CASGVGGQFF.

The chain joins TRBV11-2 to TRBJ2-3; weak D call: TRBD1 (5 bases). CDR1 and CDR2 from the germline V gene are SGHAT and FQNNGV. The CDR3 is made up of 15 amino acids. Deletions cut 1 base from V and 7 bases from J, with 15 bases between. CDR3 in DNA: TGTGCCAGCAGCTTAGTTCCCAGGGATGAGAATACGCAGTATTTT. Its protein product is CASSLVPRDENTQYF. The full variable domain, completed using reference TRBV11-2 and TRBJ2-3, is EAGVAQSPRYKIIEKRQSVAFWCNPISGHATLYWYQQILGQGPKLLIQFQNNGVVDDSQLPKDRFSAERLKGVDSTLKIQPAKLEDSAVYLCASSLVPRDENTQYFGPGTRLTVL.

This chain joins TRBV18 and TRBJ2-2; TRBD1 aligns across 12 bases. This CDR3 is built from 22 residues. After removal of 0 bases from V and 2 bases from J, the junction contained 16 bases not matched to a gene. CDR1 is KGHSH, CDR2 LQKENI, per germline. CDR3 sequence: CASSPPFPGTGGAEKNTGELFF. CDR3 DNA: TGTGCCAGCTCACCACCGTTCCCCGGGACAGGGGGCGCGGAAAAAAACACCGGGGAGCTGTTTTTT. Combining the CDR3 with reference TRBV18 and TRBJ2-2 gives the whole variable domain NAGVMQNPRHLVRRRGQEARLRCSPMKGHSHVYWYRQLPEEGLKFMVYLQKENIIDESGMPKERFSAEFPKEGPSILRIQQVVRGDSAAYFCASSPPFPGTGGAEKNTGELFFGEGSRLTVL.

A single count supports this clone. The chain joins TRBV28 to TRBJ2-1; D may be TRBD2 (7 bases). The CDR3 runs 15 residues. V was cut by 5 bases and J by 10 bases, with 21 bases left in between. Germline V gene sequence: CDR1 MDHEN, CDR2 SYDVKM. DNA for the CDR3: TGTGCCAGCAGTATTAATGACAGGCCGGGGGGCGAGCAGTTCTTC. Translation: CASSINDRPGGEQFF.

The chain employs TRBV30 and TRBJ2-7; 11 nucleotides agree with TRBD2. The CDR3 has 16 residues. The V gene end was trimmed by 3 bases and the J gene end by 4 bases; junction bases not matched to a gene: 11. Germline V gene sequence: CDR1 GTSNPN, CDR2 SVGIG (reference sequence). Here the CDR3 reads CAWSGLGASGGYEQYF. In nucleotides, the CDR3 is TGTGCCTGGAGCGGCCTGGGGGCTAGCGGGGGGTACGAGCAGTACTTC. The whole variable domain, filled in from reference TRBV30 and TRBJ2-7, reads SQTIHQWPATLVQPVGSPLSLECTVEGTSNPNLYWYRQAAGRGLQLLFYSVGIGQISSEVPQNLSASRPQDRQFILSSKKLLLSDSGFYLCAWSGLGASGGYEQYFGPGTRLTVT.

The chain links TRBV28 to TRBJ2-5; possible D gene TRBD2, 6 bases. This CDR3 has 14 residues. CDR1 is MDHEN and CDR2 is SYDVKM in the germline V gene. V was shortened by 4 bases and J by 4 bases, with 13 bases between the two germline ends. The CDR3 sequence is CASSSPPEGETQYF. CDR3 DNA sequence: TGTGCCAGCAGTTCCCCCCCGGAGGGAGAGACCCAGTACTTC.

This clone was observed a single time. The chain combines TRBV9 with TRBJ2-2; no definite D call. The CDR3 has 14 residues. The germline CDR1 and CDR2 sequences are SGDLS and YYNGEE. Trimming took 0 bases from V and 1 from J, leaving 4 bases between them. The CDR3 DNA reads TGTGCCAGCAGCGTAGAGATGAACACCGGGGAGCTGTTTTTT. It codes for CASSVEMNTGELFF.

The sample holds a few counts of this clone. The chain is built from TRBV4-2 and TRBJ2-2; 7 bases line up with TRBD1. The CDR3 sequence is 15 residues long. Germline CDR1 reads LGHNA; CDR2 reads YNFKEQ. V was clipped by 5 bases and J by 9 bases; unmatched bases: 12. The CDR3 sequence is CASSVDRVDYRELFF. For the CDR3, the DNA is TGTGCCAGCAGCGTCGACAGGGTGGATTACCGGGAGCTGTTTTTT.

The chain recombines TRBV7-6 with TRBJ2-1; 9 bases fit TRBD2. Germline trimming cut 2 bases from V and 16 bases from J; bases unmatched to any gene: 9. The CDR3 totals 13 residues. Germline-derived CDR1 and CDR2 are SGHVS and FNYEAQ. CDR3 in DNA: TGTGCCAGCAGCTTACACGGCGGGAGGGCCACTTTCTTC. Protein product: CASSLHGGRATFF. Supplemented by reference TRBV7-6 and TRBJ2-1, the full variable domain reads GAGVSQSPRYKVTKRGQDVALRCDPISGHVSLYWYRQALGQGPEFLTYFNYEAQQDKSGLPNDRFSAERPEGSISTLTIQRTEQRDSAMYRCASSLHGGRATFFGPGTRLTVL.

The gene calls are TRBV4-1 and TRBJ1-1; D gene uncertain. V lost 0 bases, J lost 1 base, and 12 bases lay in between. This CDR3 is built from 16 residues. CDR1 and CDR2 from the germline V gene are MGHRA and YSYEKL. DNA for the CDR3: TGCGCCAGCAGCCAAGAAAGCCCGGGTTGGAACACTGAAGCTTTCTTT. Residues: CASSQESPGWNTEAFF.

The chain uses TRBV5-1 and TRBJ1-4; the D is unclear. The length of the CDR3 is 19 residues. Germline V lookup: CDR1 SGHRS, CDR2 YFSETQ. V was cut by 0 bases and J by 0 bases, with 18 bases left in between. Here the CDR3 DNA reads TGCGCCAGCAGCTTGGCCGTGGACTTTTCGAGGTCAACTAATGAAAAACTGTTTTTT. It is translated as CASSLAVDFSRSTNEKLFF.

V usage is TRBV5-1 and J usage is TRBJ2-3; 7 bases map to TRBD1. The CDR3 has 15 amino acids. The ends lost 1 base at V and 4 bases at J; junction bases unmatched: 6. Germline V CDR1 and CDR2: SGHRS, YFSETQ. The CDR3 sequence is CASSLPRQGPDTQYF. CDR3 nucleotide sequence: TGCGCCAGCAGCTTGCCTAGACAGGGCCCAGATACGCAGTATTTT.

This rearrangement joins TRBV28 to TRBJ2-3; 9 bases match TRBD1. V lost 4 bases, J lost 6 bases, and 14 bases stayed unmatched. This CDR3 spans 17 amino acids. CDR1 is MDHEN, CDR2 SYDVKM, per germline. CDR3 sequence reads: CASSSKEPGQGFDTQYF. CDR3 nucleotide sequence: TGTGCCAGCAGTTCAAAAGAACCGGGACAGGGTTTCGATACGCAGTATTTT.

J is TRBJ1-4 and V is TRBV7-9; D perhaps matches TRBD1 (6 bases). The CDR3 totals 14 residues. CDR1 SEHNR and CDR2 FQNEAQ come from the germline V gene (reference sequence). V lost 5 bases, J lost 8 bases, and 15 bases lay in between. The CDR3 region has the DNA TGTGCCAGCAGCAACAATAGGGGGGGCGAAAAACTGTTTTTT. Translation gives CASSNNRGGEKLFF.

The chain combines TRBV4-3 with TRBJ2-3, with D perhaps being TRBD1 or TRBD2 (5 bases each). CDR3 length equals 14 residues. Germline V gene lookup returns CDR1 LGHNA and CDR2 YSLEER. Deletions cut 1 base from V and 0 bases from J, with 5 bases between. The CDR3 bases are TGCGCCAGCAGCCAAGGGGACAGCACAGATACGCAGTATTTT. Translated, it gives CASSQGDSTDTQYF.

The chain combines TRBV2 with TRBJ2-5, with D tentatively TRBD2 (6 bases). The CDR3 loop spans 15 amino acids. Germline CDR1 reads SNHLY; CDR2 reads FYNNEI. Trimming cost V 2 bases and J 2 bases, with 12 bases left between them. The CDR3 loop is CASSEQAEGQETQYF. CDR3 sequence (DNA): TGTGCCAGCAGTGAACAGGCGGAGGGACAAGAGACCCAGTACTTC.

In DNA, the CDR3 is TGTGCCAGCAGGCCCCAGCGGGAGGGCCTTCATGAGCAGTTCTTC. Amino acids: CASRPQREGLHEQFF. The chain employs TRBV6-5 and TRBJ2-1, with 10 bases aligning to TRBD2. Germline-derived CDR1 and CDR2 are MNHEY and SVGAGI. The CDR3 is made up of 15 amino acids. J was trimmed by 8 bases and V by 6 bases; bases with no gene match: 10.

The chain has TRBV27 and TRBJ1-2; D uncertain. Germline CDR1 reads MNHEY; CDR2 reads SMNVEV (reference sequence). CDR3 length: 13 amino acids. Trimming stripped 3 bases from V and 0 bases from J, with 5 bases between. The chain's CDR3 is CASSFTANYGYTF. DNA of the CDR3: TGTGCCAGCAGTTTTACAGCTAACTATGGCTACACCTTC.

The V and J genes are TRBV11-2 and TRBJ2-3; 10 bases align to TRBD2. The CDR3 is 15 amino acids. Germline-derived CDR1 and CDR2 are SGHAT and FQNNGV. V was clipped by 2 bases and J by 1 base; unmatched bases: 0. The CDR3 is CASSLLAGGTDTQYF. The CDR3 DNA sequence: TGTGCCAGCAGCTTACTAGCGGGAGGCACAGATACGCAGTATTTT.

The chain combines TRBV7-3 with TRBJ2-7; tentatively, D is TRBD2 (5 bases). V gave up 5 bases and J gave up 2 bases, with 13 bases separating them. Germline V gene sequence: CDR1 SGHTA, CDR2 FQGTGA. The CDR3 is 14 amino acids. CDR3 protein: CASSPGGRTYEQYF. The CDR3 DNA sequence: TGTGCCAGCAGCCCGGGCGGGCGGACCTACGAGCAGTACTTC.

V usage is TRBV6-1 and J usage is TRBJ2-5; 13 positions agree with TRBD2. This CDR3 has 18 residues. Germline V CDR1 and CDR2: MNHNS, SASEGT. The V gene end was trimmed by 2 bases and the J gene end by 2 bases; junction bases not matched to a gene: 8. The CDR3 DNA follows: TGTGCCAGCAGTGAAAAGGGACTAGCGGGAATTGGGCAAGAGACCCAGTACTTC. Its translation is CASSEKGLAGIGQETQYF.

J is TRBJ2-7 and V is TRBV29-1; D not resolved. CDR3 length: 12 amino acids. Germline CDR1 reads SQVTM; CDR2 reads ANQGSEA. Trimming shortened V by 4 bases and J by 3 bases, and 10 bases separated the two germline ends. The CDR3 DNA reads TGCAGCGTTGGGTCTCGCGACTACGAGCAGTACTTC. This sequence encodes CSVGSRDYEQYF.

The genes are TRBV5-1 and TRBJ2-1; 10 bases align to TRBD2. V gave up 4 bases and J gave up 8 bases; unmatched junction bases: 15. Germline V CDR1 and CDR2: SGHRS, YFSETQ. This CDR3 comprises 17 residues. This chain's CDR3 is CASSPPLLAGVSDEQFF. In DNA, the CDR3 is TGCGCCAGCAGCCCTCCCCTTCTAGCGGGAGTCTCGGATGAGCAGTTCTTC.

This sequence joins TRBV25-1 and TRBJ1-1; 7 nucleotides align to TRBD1. The length of the CDR3 is 14 residues. Trimming cost V 7 bases and J 0 bases; bases outside gene matches: 5. CDR1 is MGHDK, CDR2 SYGVNS, per germline. This chain's CDR3 is CASTRQGLNTEAFF. CDR3 nucleotides: TGTGCCAGCACGCGACAGGGCCTGAACACTGAAGCTTTCTTT.

The J gene is TRBJ2-7, the V gene TRBV5-1, with 16 nucleotides matching TRBD2. From germline, CDR1 is SGHRS and CDR2 YFSETQ. V dropped 4 bases and J dropped 5; count of bases not matched to a gene: 6. The CDR3 consists of 16 residues. The CDR3 DNA follows: TGCGCCAGCAGCCCGGGGACTAGCGGGAGGGATGACGAGCAGTACTTC. Amino acids: CASSPGTSGRDDEQYF.

The chain carries TRBV4-3 and TRBJ2-3; D might be TRBD1 (5 bases). Germline V gene lookup returns CDR1 LGHNA and CDR2 YSLEER. The CDR3 runs to 16 residues. The V end was cut by 1 base, the J end by 3 bases, with 14 bases between. In DNA, the CDR3 is TGCGCCAGCAGCCAAGTTCTTGGGGCCCGGACAGATACGCAGTATTTT. Translated: CASSQVLGARTDTQYF.

The chain is built from TRBV7-9 and TRBJ1-2; possible D gene TRBD1, 5 bases. The germline V gene encodes CDR1 SEHNR and CDR2 FQNEAQ (reference sequence). CDR3 length equals 16 residues. The germline V and J ends were trimmed by 1 base and 4 bases, with 16 bases remaining between them. The CDR3 coding sequence is TGTGCCAGCAGCTTAGGATCGCCAAGGGGAGTCTATGGCTACACCTTC. It is translated as CASSLGSPRGVYGYTF.

The rearrangement links TRBV9 to TRBJ2-3; D is possibly TRBD1 (6 bases). The length of the CDR3 is 17 residues. Between the trimmed V and J ends, which lost 1 base and 6 bases, there was a span of 21 bases. Germline V lookup: CDR1 SGDLS, CDR2 YYNGEE. The CDR3: CASSVSQGLGILDTQYF. CDR3 nucleotides: TGTGCCAGCAGCGTATCACAGGGCTTGGGCATTTTGGATACGCAGTATTTT.